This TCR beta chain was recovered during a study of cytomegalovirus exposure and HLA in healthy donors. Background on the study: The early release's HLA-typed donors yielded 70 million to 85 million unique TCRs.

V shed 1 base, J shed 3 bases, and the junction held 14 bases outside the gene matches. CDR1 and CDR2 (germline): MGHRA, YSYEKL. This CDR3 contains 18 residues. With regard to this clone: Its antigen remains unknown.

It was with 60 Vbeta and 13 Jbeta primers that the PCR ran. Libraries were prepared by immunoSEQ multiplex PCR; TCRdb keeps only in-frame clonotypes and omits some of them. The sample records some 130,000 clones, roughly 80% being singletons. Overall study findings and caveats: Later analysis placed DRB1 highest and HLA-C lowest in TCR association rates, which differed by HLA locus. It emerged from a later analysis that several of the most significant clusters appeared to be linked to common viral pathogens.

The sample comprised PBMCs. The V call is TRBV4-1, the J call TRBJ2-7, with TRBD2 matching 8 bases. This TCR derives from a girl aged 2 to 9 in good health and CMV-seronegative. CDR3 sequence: CASSQVDLGLADGYEQYF. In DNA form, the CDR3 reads TGCGCCAGCAGCCAAGTCGACCTCGGACTAGCAGACGGCTACGAGCAGTACTTC.